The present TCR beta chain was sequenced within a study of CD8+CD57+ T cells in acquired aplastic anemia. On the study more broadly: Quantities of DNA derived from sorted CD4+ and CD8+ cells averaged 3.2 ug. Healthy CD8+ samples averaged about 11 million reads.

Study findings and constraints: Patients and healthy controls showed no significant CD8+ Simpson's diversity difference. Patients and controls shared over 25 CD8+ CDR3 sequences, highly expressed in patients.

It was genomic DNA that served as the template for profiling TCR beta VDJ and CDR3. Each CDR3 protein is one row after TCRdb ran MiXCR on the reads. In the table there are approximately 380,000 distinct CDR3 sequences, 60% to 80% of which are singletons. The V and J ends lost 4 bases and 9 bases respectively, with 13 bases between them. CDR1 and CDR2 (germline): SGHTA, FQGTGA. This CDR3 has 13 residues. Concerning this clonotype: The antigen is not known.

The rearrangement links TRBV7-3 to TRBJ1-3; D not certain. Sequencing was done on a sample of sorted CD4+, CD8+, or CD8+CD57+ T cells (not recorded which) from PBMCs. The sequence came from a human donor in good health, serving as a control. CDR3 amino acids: CASSSSSGCTIYF. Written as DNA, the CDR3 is TGTGCCAGCAGCTCGTCCTCTGGATGCACCATATATTTT.